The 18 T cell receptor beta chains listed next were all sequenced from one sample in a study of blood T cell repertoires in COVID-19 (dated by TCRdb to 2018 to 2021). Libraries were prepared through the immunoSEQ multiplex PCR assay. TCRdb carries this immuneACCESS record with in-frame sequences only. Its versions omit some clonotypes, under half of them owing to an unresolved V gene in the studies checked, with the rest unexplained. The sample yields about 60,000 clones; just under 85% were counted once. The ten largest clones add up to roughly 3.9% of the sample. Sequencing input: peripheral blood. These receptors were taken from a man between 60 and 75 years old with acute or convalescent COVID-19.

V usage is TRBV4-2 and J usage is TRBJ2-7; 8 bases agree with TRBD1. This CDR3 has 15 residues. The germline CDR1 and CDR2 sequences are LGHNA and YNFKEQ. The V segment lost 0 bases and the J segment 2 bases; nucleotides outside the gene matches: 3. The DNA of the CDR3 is TGTGCCAGCAGCCAAGAAAGGACAGGGACCTACGAGCAGTACTTC. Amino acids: CASSQERTGTYEQYF.

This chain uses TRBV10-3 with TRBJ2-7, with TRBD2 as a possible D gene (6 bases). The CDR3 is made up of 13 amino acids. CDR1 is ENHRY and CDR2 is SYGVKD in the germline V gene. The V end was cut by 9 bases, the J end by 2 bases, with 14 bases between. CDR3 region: CAISPGGAYEQYF. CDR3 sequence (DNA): TGTGCCATTTCACCCGGGGGTGCCTACGAGCAGTACTTC.

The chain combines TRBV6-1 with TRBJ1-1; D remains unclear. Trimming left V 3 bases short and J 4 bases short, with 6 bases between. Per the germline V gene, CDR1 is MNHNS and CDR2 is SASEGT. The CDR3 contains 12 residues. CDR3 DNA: TGTGCCAGCAGTGACAGGCTCACTGAAGCTTTCTTT. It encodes CASSDRLTEAFF.

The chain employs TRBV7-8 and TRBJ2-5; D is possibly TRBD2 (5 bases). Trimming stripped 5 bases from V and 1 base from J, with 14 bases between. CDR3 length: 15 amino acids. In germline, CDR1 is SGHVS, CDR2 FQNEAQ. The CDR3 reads CASSTHPLAQETQYF. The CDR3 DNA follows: TGTGCCAGCAGCACACACCCCCTAGCCCAAGAGACCCAGTACTTC.

The CDR3 loop is CASLDRAFQETQYF. The CDR3 coding sequence is TGTGCCAGCCTCGACAGGGCTTTCCAAGAGACCCAGTACTTC. The chain uses TRBV6-5 and TRBJ2-5; 7 nucleotides line up with TRBD1. CDR3 size: 14 residues. Germline CDR1 reads MNHEY; CDR2 reads SVGAGI. V lost 8 bases, J lost 1 base, and 7 bases stayed unmatched.

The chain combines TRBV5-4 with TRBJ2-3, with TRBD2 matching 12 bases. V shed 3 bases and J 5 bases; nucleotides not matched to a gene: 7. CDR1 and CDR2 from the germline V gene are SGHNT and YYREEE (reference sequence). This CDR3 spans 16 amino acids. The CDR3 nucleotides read TGTGCCAGCAGCTACCGACTAGCGGGGGAACAAGATACGCAGTATTTT. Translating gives CASSYRLAGEQDTQYF.

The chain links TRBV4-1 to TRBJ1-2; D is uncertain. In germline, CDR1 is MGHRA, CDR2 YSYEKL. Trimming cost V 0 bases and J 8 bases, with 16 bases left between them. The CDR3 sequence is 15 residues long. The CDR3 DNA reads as TGCGCCAGCAGCCAAGATCCTGGTGTTTTCGGGGGCTACACCTTC. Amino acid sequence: CASSQDPGVFGGYTF.

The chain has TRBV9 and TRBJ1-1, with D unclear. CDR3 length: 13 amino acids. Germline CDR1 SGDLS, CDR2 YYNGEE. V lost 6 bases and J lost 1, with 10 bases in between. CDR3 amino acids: CASTLRSNTEAFF. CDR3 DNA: TGTGCCAGCACCCTGCGGTCGAACACTGAAGCTTTCTTT.

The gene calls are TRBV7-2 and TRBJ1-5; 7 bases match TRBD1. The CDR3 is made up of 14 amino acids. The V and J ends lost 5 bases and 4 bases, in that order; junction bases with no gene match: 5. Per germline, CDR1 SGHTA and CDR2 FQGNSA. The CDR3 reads CASSAGTANQPQHF. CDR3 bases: TGTGCCAGCAGCGCCGGGACAGCAAATCAGCCCCAGCATTTT.

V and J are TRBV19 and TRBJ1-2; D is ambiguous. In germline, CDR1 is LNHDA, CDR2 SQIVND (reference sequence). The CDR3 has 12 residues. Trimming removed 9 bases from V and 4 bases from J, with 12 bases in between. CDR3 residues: CASHPGGYGYTF. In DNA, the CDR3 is TGTGCCAGCCATCCCGGAGGCTATGGCTACACCTTC.

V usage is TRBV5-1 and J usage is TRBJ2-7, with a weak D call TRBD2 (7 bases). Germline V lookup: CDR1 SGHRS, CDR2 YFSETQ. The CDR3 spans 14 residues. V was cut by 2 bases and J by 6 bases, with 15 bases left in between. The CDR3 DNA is TGCGCCAGCAGCTTCGGGGGGCCTAGGGGCGAGCAGTACTTC. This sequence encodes CASSFGGPRGEQYF.

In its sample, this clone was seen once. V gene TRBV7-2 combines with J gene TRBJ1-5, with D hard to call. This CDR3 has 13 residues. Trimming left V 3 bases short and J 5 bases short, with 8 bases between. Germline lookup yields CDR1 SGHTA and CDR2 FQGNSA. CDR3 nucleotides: TGTGCCAGCAGCTTGGATGAGGATCAGCCCCAGCATTTT. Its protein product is CASSLDEDQPQHF.

The CDR3 loop is CASSTDRLTEAFF. DNA for the CDR3: TGTGCCAGCAGCACCGACAGACTCACTGAAGCTTTCTTT. This chain joins TRBV7-2 and TRBJ1-1; D may be TRBD1 (5 bases). The CDR3 runs 13 residues. The germline gives CDR1 SGHTA, CDR2 FQGNSA. V was pared by 5 bases and J by 4 bases, with 11 bases between.

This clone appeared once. The CDR3 sequence is CASSPYASGSTDTQYF. CDR3 DNA: TGTGCCAGCTCACCATACGCTAGCGGGTCCACAGATACGCAGTATTTT. This chain joins TRBV18 and TRBJ2-3; 8 bases line up with TRBD2. The CDR3 loop spans 16 amino acids. V was clipped by 2 bases and J by 2 bases; unmatched bases: 6. CDR1 and CDR2 from the germline V gene are KGHSH and LQKENI.

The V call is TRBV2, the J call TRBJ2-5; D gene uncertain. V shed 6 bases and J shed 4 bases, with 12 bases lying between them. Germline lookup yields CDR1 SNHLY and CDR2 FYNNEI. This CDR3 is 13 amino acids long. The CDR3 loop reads CASSLNRVETQYF. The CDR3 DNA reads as TGTGCCAGCAGCCTTAATAGAGTAGAGACCCAGTACTTC.

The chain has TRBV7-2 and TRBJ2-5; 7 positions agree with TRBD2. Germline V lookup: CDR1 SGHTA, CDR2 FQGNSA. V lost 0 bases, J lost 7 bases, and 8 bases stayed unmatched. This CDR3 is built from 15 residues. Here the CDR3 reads CASSLAQAGRGTQYF. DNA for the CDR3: TGTGCCAGCAGCTTAGCGCAGGCGGGGAGGGGGACCCAGTACTTC.

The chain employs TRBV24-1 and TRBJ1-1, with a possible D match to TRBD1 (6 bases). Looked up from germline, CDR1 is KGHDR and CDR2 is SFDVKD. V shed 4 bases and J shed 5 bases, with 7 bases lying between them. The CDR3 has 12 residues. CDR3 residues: CATSEGGTEAFF. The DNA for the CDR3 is TGTGCCACCAGTGAAGGGGGAACTGAAGCTTTCTTT.

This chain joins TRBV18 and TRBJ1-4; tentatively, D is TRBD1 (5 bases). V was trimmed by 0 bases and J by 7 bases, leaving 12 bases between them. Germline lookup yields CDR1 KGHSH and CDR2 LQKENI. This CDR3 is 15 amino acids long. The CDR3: CASSPPGGFVEKLFF. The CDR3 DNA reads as TGTGCCAGCTCACCACCGGGGGGATTCGTTGAAAAACTGTTTTTT.